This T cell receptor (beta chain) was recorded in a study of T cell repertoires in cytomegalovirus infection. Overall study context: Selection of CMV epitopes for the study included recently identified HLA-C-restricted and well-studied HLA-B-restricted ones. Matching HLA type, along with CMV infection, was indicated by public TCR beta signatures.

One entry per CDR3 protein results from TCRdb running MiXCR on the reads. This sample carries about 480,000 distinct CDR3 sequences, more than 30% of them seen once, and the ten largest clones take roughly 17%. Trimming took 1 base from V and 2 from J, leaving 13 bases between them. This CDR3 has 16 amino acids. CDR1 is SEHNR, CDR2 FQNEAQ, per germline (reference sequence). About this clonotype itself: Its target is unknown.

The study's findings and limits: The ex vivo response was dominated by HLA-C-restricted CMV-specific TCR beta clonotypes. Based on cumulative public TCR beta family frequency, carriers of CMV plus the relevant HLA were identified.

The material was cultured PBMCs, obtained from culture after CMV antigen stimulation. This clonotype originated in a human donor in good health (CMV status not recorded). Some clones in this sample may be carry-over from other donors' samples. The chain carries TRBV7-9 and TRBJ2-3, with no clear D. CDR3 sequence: CASSLDPYPTTDTQYF. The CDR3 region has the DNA TGTGCCAGCAGCTTAGATCCGTATCCAACCACAGATACGCAGTATTTT.